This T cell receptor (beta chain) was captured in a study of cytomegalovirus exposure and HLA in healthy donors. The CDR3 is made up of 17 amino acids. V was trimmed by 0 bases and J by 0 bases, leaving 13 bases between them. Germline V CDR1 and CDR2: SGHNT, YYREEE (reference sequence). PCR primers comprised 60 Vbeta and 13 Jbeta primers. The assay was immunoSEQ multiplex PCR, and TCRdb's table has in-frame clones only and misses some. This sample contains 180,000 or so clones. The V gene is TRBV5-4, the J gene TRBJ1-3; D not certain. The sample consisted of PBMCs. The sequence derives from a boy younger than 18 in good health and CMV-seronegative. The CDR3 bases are TGTGCCAGCAGCTTGGCCTCGGGGTCGAGCTCTGGAAACACCATATATTTT. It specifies CASSLASGSSSGNTIYF.